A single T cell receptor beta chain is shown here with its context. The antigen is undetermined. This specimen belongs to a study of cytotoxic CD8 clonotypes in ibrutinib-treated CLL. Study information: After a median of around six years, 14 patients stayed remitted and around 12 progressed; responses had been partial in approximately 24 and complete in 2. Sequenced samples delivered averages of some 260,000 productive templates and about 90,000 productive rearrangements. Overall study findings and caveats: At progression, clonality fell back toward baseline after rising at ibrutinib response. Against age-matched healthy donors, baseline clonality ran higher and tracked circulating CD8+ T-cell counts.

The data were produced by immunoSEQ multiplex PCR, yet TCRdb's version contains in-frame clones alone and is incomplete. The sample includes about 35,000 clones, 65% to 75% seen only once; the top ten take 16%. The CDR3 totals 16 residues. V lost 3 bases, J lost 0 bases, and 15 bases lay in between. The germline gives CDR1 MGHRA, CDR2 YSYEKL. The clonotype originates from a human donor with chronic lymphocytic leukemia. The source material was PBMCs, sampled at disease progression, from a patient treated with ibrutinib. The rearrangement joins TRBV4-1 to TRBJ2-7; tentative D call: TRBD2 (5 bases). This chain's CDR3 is CASSHPLGLSSYEQYF. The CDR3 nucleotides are TGCGCCAGCAGCCACCCCCTAGGACTTAGCTCCTACGAGCAGTACTTC.